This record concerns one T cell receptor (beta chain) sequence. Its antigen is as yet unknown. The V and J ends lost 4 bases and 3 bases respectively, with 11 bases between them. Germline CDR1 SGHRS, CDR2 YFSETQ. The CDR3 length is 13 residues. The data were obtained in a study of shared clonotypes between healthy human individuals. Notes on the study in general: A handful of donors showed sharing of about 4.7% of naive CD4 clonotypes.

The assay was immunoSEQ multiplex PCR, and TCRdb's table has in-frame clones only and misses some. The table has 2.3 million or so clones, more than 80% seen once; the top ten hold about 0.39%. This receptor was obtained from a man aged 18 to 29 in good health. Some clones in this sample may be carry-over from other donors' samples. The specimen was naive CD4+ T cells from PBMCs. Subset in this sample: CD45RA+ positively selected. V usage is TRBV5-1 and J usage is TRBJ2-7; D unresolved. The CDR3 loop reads CASSKNSGYEQYF. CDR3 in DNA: TGCGCCAGCAGCAAAAATTCAGGCTACGAGCAGTACTTC. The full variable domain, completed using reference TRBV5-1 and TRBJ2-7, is KAGVTQTPRYLIKTRGQQVTLSCSPISGHRSVSWYQQTPGQGLQFLFEYFSETQRNKGNFPGRFSGRQFSNSRSEMNVSTLELGDSALYLCASSKNSGYEQYFGPGTRLTVT.